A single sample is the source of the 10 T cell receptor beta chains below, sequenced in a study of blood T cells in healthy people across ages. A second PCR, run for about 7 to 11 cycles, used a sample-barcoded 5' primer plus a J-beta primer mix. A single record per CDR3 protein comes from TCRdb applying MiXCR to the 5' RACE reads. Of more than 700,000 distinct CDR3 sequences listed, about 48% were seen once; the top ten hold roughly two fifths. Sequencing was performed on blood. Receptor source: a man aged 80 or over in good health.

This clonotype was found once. CDR3 amino acids: CASSKGSAGANVLTF. The CDR3, as DNA: TGTGCCAGCAGTAAGGGATCTGCTGGGGCCAACGTCCTGACTTTC. The genes are TRBV27 and TRBJ2-6; unclear D gene. V dropped 5 bases and J dropped 2 bases, with 10 bases sitting between them. Per the germline V gene, CDR1 is MNHEY and CDR2 is SMNVEV (reference sequence). The CDR3 loop spans 15 amino acids.

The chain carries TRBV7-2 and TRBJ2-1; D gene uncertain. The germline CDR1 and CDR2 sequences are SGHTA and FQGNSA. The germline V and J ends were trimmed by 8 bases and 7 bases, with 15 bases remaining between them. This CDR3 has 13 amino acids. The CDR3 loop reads CASLIPKENEQFF. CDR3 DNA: TGTGCCAGCTTAATTCCTAAGGAAAATGAGCAGTTCTTC.

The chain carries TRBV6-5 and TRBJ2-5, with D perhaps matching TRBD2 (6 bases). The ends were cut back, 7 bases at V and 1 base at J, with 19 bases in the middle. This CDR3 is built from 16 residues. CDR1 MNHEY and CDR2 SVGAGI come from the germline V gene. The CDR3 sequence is CASTNGSHAGQETQYF. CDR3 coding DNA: TGTGCCAGCACCAACGGGAGCCATGCGGGCCAAGAGACCCAGTACTTC.

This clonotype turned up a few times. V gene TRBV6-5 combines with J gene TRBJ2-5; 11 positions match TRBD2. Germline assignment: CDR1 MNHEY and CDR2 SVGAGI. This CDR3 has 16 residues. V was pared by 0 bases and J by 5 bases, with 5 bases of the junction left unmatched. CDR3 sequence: CASSYSLAGVVETQYF. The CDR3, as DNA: TGTGCCAGCAGTTACTCACTAGCGGGAGTGGTTGAGACCCAGTACTTC.

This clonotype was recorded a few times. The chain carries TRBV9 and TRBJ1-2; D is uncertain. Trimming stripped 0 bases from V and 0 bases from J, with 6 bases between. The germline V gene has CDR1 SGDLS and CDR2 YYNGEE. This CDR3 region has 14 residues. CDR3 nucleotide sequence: TGTGCCAGCAGCGTAGGATACTCTAACTATGGCTACACCTTC. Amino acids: CASSVGYSNYGYTF.

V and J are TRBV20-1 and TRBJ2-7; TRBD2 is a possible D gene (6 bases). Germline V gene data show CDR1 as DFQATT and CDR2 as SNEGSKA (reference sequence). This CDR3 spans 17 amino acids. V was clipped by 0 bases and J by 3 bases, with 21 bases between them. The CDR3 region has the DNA TGCAGTGCTAGAGACCCCTGGACGGGCGGGGTGAGCTACGAGCAGTACTTC. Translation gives CSARDPWTGGVSYEQYF.

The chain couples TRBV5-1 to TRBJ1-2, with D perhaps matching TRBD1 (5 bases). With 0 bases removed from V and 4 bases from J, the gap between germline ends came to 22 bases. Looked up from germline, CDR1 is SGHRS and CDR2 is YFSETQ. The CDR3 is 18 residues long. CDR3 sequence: CASSLASPTGGGGYGYTF. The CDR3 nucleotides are TGCGCCAGCAGCTTGGCCTCACCCACTGGGGGTGGGGGCTATGGCTACACCTTC.

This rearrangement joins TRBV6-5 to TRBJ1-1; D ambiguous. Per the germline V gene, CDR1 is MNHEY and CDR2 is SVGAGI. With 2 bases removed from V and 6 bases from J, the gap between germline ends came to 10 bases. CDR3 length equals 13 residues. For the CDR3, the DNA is TGTGCCAGCAGTTACGGGGATTTGCCTGAAGCTTTCTTT. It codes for CASSYGDLPEAFF.

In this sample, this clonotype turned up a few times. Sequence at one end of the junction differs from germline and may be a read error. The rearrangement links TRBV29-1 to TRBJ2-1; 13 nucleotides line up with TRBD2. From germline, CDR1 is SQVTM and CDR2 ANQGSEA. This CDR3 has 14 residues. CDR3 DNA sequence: TGTAGCGTTGGAGGACTAGCGGGAGAGAATGAGCAGTTCTTC. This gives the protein CSVGGLAGENEQFF.

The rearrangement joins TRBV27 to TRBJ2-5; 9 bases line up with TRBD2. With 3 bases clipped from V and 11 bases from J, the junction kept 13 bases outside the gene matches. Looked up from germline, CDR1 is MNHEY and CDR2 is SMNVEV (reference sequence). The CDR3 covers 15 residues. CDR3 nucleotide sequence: TGTGCCAGCAGTTTGAAGCGCGGGAGGGCCGATGAGCAGTACTTC. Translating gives CASSLKRGRADEQYF.